This T cell receptor (beta chain) was obtained from a study of T-cell memory formation after mild COVID-19. TCRdb re-called the 5' RACE reads with MiXCR, one entry per CDR3 protein. The sample holds more than 250,000 distinct CDR3 sequences, about a sixth seen once. Germline V gene lookup returns CDR1 MDHEN and CDR2 SYDVKM. The CDR3 extends over 13 amino acids. V lost 6 bases to trimming and J lost 8 bases; unmatched junction nucleotides: 7. The specimen sequenced was PBMCs or a T cell subset sorted from them (not recorded which). The rearrangement links TRBV28 to TRBJ1-2, with 9 nucleotides matching TRBD1. This sequence originates from a man aged 18 to 30 who had mild COVID-19 (a few samples of this study predate the infection). Cell type and time point are not known. The CDR3 coding sequence is TGTGCCAGCAGAGAAGGGACAGGGTGGGGCTACACCTTC. This translates into CASREGTGWGYTF.